The 30 T cell receptor beta chains listed next were all sequenced from one sample in a study of blood T cell repertoires in COVID-19. Sequencing used immunoSEQ multiplex PCR; TCRdb keeps in-frame clones, though not all of them. Among 150,000 to 200,000 clones listed, approximately 95% were seen once. The specimen sequenced was peripheral blood. All receptors come from a woman aged 55-70 years with COVID-19, enrolled during active disease.

This CDR3 reads CASSLGGGADTQYF. The DNA of the CDR3 is TGCGCCAGCAGCTTGGGCGGGGGGGCAGATACGCAGTATTTT. The rearrangement uses TRBV5-1 and TRBJ2-3, with 9 positions matching TRBD2. Unmatched junction bases numbered 0, after V lost 0 bases and J lost 4 bases. The CDR3 is made up of 14 amino acids. CDR1 and CDR2 from the germline V gene are SGHRS and YFSETQ.

The chain has TRBV11-1 and TRBJ1-1; a possible D gene is TRBD1 (5 bases). The V gene's germline CDR1 is SGHAT and CDR2 FQDESV (reference sequence). This CDR3 comprises 15 residues. Trimming stripped 3 bases from V and 1 base from J, with 12 bases between. The CDR3 DNA reads TGTGCCAGCAGCTTGGGCAGGGATGGGAACACTGAAGCTTTCTTT. Its translation: CASSLGRDGNTEAFF.

The V gene is TRBV3-1 (or the pseudogene TRBV3-2), the J gene TRBJ1-1; 9 bases line up with TRBD1. The CDR3 runs to 14 residues. Trimming took 2 bases from V and 4 from J; bases not matched to a gene: 2. In germline, CDR1 is LGHDT, CDR2 YNNKEL (reference sequence). The CDR3 here is CASSQWDRATEAFF. For the CDR3, the DNA is TGTGCCAGCAGCCAATGGGACAGGGCCACTGAAGCTTTCTTT.

This clone was observed once. The rearrangement links TRBV5-8 to TRBJ2-6, with D perhaps matching TRBD2 (6 bases). CDR1 and CDR2 from the germline V gene are SGHTS and YDEGEE. This CDR3 comprises 16 residues. V was clipped by 4 bases and J by 0 bases, with 11 bases between them. CDR3 coding DNA: TGTGCCAGCAGCGGGACTGAAACCTCTGGGGCCAACGTCCTGACTTTC. Translation gives CASSGTETSGANVLTF. The full variable domain, with the rest looked up from reference TRBV5-8 and TRBJ2-6, is EAGVTQSPTHLIKTRGQQATLRCSPISGHTSVYWYQQALGLGLQFLLWYDEGEERNRGNFPPRFSGRQFPNYSSELNVNALELEDSALYLCASSGTETSGANVLTFGAGSRLTVL.

The rearrangement joins TRBV19 to TRBJ1-1, with 10 bases identical to TRBD1. V was clipped by 6 bases and J by 12 bases; unmatched bases: 13. Germline CDR1 is LNHDA and CDR2 is SQIVND (reference sequence). The CDR3 is 14 amino acids. The chain's CDR3 is CASRPRDRGRWTFF. CDR3 in DNA: TGTGCCAGTAGACCCCGGGACAGGGGCCGGTGGACTTTCTTT.

The chain employs TRBV3-1 (or the pseudogene TRBV3-2) and TRBJ1-2; no firm D call. The CDR3 spans 16 residues. Germline CDR1 LGHDT, CDR2 YNNKEL (reference sequence). V shed 1 base and J shed 5 bases, with 17 bases lying between them. The CDR3 protein is CASSQASGGPRYGYTF. CDR3 DNA sequence: TGTGCCAGCAGCCAAGCAAGCGGAGGGCCTAGATATGGCTACACCTTC.

This clone was counted between two and nine times. The chain couples TRBV5-4 to TRBJ1-2; TRBD1 is a possible D gene (6 bases). This CDR3 has 16 amino acids. Trimming stripped 3 bases from V and 0 bases from J, with 15 bases between. CDR1 and CDR2 (germline): SGHNT, YYREEE (reference sequence). This CDR3 reads CASSWGIRQANYGYTF. As DNA, the CDR3 is TGTGCCAGCAGCTGGGGCATTAGACAGGCTAACTATGGCTACACCTTC.

This clone was seen once. The chain carries TRBV9 and TRBJ2-1; D not resolved. Germline CDR1 is SGDLS and CDR2 is YYNGEE. V lost 7 bases and J 2 bases, leaving 13 bases between the germline ends. The CDR3 length is 14 residues. The CDR3 loop reads CASGDSTPYNEQFF. Here the CDR3 DNA reads TGTGCCAGCGGCGACTCGACTCCCTACAATGAGCAGTTCTTC.

The rearrangement links TRBV4-3 to TRBJ1-2, with 8 bases aligning to TRBD1. CDR3 size: 15 residues. J gave up 0 bases and V 4 bases, and 4 bases lay outside the gene matches. Germline-derived CDR1 and CDR2 are LGHNA and YSLEER. The CDR3 loop reads CASSPWTGSNYGYTF. The DNA for the CDR3 is TGCGCCAGCAGCCCCTGGACAGGGTCTAACTATGGCTACACCTTC.

The V gene is TRBV7-9, the J gene TRBJ1-2; 8 bases fit TRBD1. The CDR3 totals 16 residues. Germline V CDR1 and CDR2: SEHNR, FQNEAQ (reference sequence). V was pared by 7 bases and J by 7 bases, with 17 bases of the junction left unmatched. This CDR3 is CASTQFLTGASGGYTF. The CDR3 DNA sequence: TGTGCCAGCACCCAATTCTTGACAGGGGCCAGCGGTGGCTACACCTTC.

This clone has just one count. The J gene is TRBJ1-6, the V gene TRBV19; D ambiguous. The CDR3 sequence is 12 residues long. Per germline, CDR1 LNHDA and CDR2 SQIVND (reference sequence). V dropped 8 bases and J dropped 7 bases, with 9 bases sitting between them. The CDR3 sequence is CASGLMNSPLHF. The CDR3 bases are TGTGCCAGTGGACTGATGAATTCACCCCTCCACTTT.

This rearrangement joins TRBV4-2 to TRBJ2-1; a weak D match, TRBD2 (6 bases). The CDR3 is 12 residues long. V was pared by 4 bases and J by 12 bases, with 13 bases between. CDR1 and CDR2 (germline): LGHNA, YNFKEQ. For the CDR3, the DNA is TGTGCCAGCAGCCGGCGGGACGGAGGGCAGTTCTTC. Protein: CASSRRDGGQFF.

This clone has a single count. The chain is built from TRBV19 and TRBJ1-2; TRBD1 is a possible D gene (6 bases). V dropped 4 bases and J dropped 3 bases, with 9 bases sitting between them. The CDR3 spans 13 residues. Germline CDR1 and CDR2: LNHDA and SQIVND (reference sequence). CDR3 protein: CASSTTGYYGYTF. The CDR3 DNA sequence: TGTGCCAGTAGTACTACAGGGTACTATGGCTACACCTTC.

Details on this clone: In the same sample, other DNA sequences code for this CDR3. The gene calls are TRBV7-2 and TRBJ1-2; D may be TRBD1 (6 bases). CDR1 SGHTA and CDR2 FQGNSA come from the germline V gene. The germline V and J ends were trimmed by 5 bases and 2 bases, with 9 bases remaining between them. The CDR3 has 13 amino acids. The CDR3 region has the DNA TGTGCCAGCAGCCCCGACAGGAACTATGGCTACACCTTC. This sequence encodes CASSPDRNYGYTF.

The table lists this clone with a few counts. The chain couples TRBV5-5 to TRBJ1-5; 8 nucleotides match TRBD1. This CDR3 has 14 residues. Germline V gene lookup returns CDR1 SGHKS and CDR2 YYEKEE (reference sequence). Unmatched junction bases numbered 5, after V lost 4 bases and J lost 5 bases. DNA of the CDR3: TGTGCCAGCAGCGTACAGGGGGATTATCAGCCCCAGCATTTT. Translation gives CASSVQGDYQPQHF.

A few counts support this clone. This sequence joins TRBV6-1 and TRBJ2-1, with 12 bases that match TRBD2. After removal of 2 bases from V and 4 bases from J, the junction contained 0 bases not matched to a gene. Looked up from germline, CDR1 is MNHNS and CDR2 is SASEGT. The CDR3 is made up of 15 amino acids. The CDR3 here is CASSELAGGYNEQFF. The CDR3 coding sequence is TGTGCCAGCAGTGAACTAGCGGGGGGGTACAATGAGCAGTTCTTC.

The V call is TRBV4-3, the J call TRBJ1-4; 7 bases are a match to TRBD1. Trimming removed 0 bases from V and 0 bases from J; junction bases left unmatched: 7. Germline-derived CDR1 and CDR2 are LGHNA and YSLEER. The CDR3 consists of 18 residues. The CDR3 is CASSQDRGSETTNEKLFF. The CDR3 bases are TGCGCCAGCAGCCAAGACAGGGGGTCGGAGACAACTAATGAAAAACTGTTTTTT.

J is TRBJ2-5 and V is TRBV30; 7 bases align to TRBD2. Trimming cost V 5 bases and J 0 bases; bases outside gene matches: 27. CDR3 length: 21 amino acids. CDR1 and CDR2 from the germline V gene are GTSNPN and SVGIG (reference sequence). Written as DNA, the CDR3 is TGTGCCTGGCCACCGGTTGGGAGCCTTACTCCGGCAGCGGGGAACCAAGAGACCCAGTACTTC. Its protein product is CAWPPVGSLTPAAGNQETQYF.

CDR3 DNA sequence: TGCGCCAGCAGCCAAGCATGGCAGGGAAATCAGCCCCAGCATTTT. As protein: CASSQAWQGNQPQHF. This sequence joins TRBV4-3 and TRBJ1-5; TRBD1 might be the D (5 bases). Germline loops: CDR1 LGHNA, CDR2 YSLEER. The CDR3 sequence is 15 residues long. Deletions cut 1 base from V and 4 bases from J, with 11 bases between.

This chain links TRBV20-1 with TRBJ2-6; no firm D call. The germline V gene encodes CDR1 DFQATT and CDR2 SNEGSKA (reference sequence). The CDR3 consists of 14 residues. Trimming removed 3 bases from V and 0 bases from J, with 6 bases in between. In DNA form, the CDR3 reads TGCAGTGCTAGTCAAGCCTCTGGGGCCAACGTCCTGACTTTC. It translates to CSASQASGANVLTF.

The chain employs TRBV7-2 and TRBJ1-6; TRBD1 is a possible D gene (6 bases). CDR3 length equals 15 residues. The V end was cut by 6 bases, the J end by 2 bases, with 11 bases between. The V gene's germline CDR1 is SGHTA and CDR2 FQGNSA. CDR3 coding DNA: TGTGCCAGCAGTTTCGAGGGGGCCTATAATTCACCCCTCCACTTT. Its protein product is CASSFEGAYNSPLHF.

This chain links TRBV6-5 with TRBJ2-5; D is possibly TRBD1 (7 bases). The length of the CDR3 is 14 residues. V lost 8 bases, J lost 5 bases, and 18 bases lay in between. Germline V gene lookup returns CDR1 MNHEY and CDR2 SVGAGI. The CDR3 DNA sequence: TGTGCCAGCCCCCCCCGGCCAGGGGGGGAGACCCAGTACTTC. Its translation is CASPPRPGGETQYF.

This chain's CDR3 is CAISAPGSSLAGGSYNEQFF. CDR3 DNA sequence: TGTGCCATCAGTGCTCCGGGGTCTTCACTAGCGGGGGGATCGTACAATGAGCAGTTCTTC. The gene calls are TRBV10-3 and TRBJ2-1; TRBD2 matches 12 bases. The germline V gene has CDR1 ENHRY and CDR2 SYGVKD. The CDR3 is 20 residues long. V was pared by 4 bases and J by 4 bases, with 17 bases of the junction left unmatched.

This clone appeared a single time. V is TRBV27 and J is TRBJ2-2, with no clear D. Germline CDR1 is MNHEY and CDR2 is SMNVEV (reference sequence). Between the trimmed V and J ends, which lost 1 base and 1 base, there was a span of 7 bases. The CDR3 length is 15 residues. The CDR3 sequence is CASSLFPGNTGELFF. CDR3 nucleotide sequence: TGTGCCAGCAGTTTATTCCCAGGGAACACCGGGGAGCTGTTTTTT.

This rearrangement joins TRBV4-3 to TRBJ2-7, with a possible D match to TRBD1 (5 bases). Trimming cost V 1 base and J 5 bases, with 12 bases left between them. This CDR3 is built from 14 residues. From germline, CDR1 is LGHNA and CDR2 YSLEER. The CDR3 DNA reads as TGCGCCAGCAGCCAAGCACAAGGGGCGGACGAGCAGTACTTC. It encodes CASSQAQGADEQYF.

This rearrangement joins TRBV5-6 to TRBJ1-1, with 7 bases fitting TRBD1. The length of the CDR3 is 14 residues. V lost 7 bases, J lost 0 bases, and 6 bases stayed unmatched. Germline CDR1 and CDR2: SGHDT and YYEEEE. The chain's CDR3 is CASGGGRVNTEAFF. In DNA, the CDR3 is TGTGCCAGCGGAGGGGGCAGGGTGAACACTGAAGCTTTCTTT.

This chain links TRBV9 with TRBJ2-3, with D possibly matching TRBD2 (6 bases). With 7 bases removed from V and 4 bases from J, the gap between germline ends came to 19 bases. CDR1 and CDR2 from the germline V gene are SGDLS and YYNGEE. The CDR3 spans 15 residues. Written as DNA, the CDR3 is TGTGCCAGCTCAATAGGACCGGGGACTCCAGATACGCAGTATTTT. It is translated as CASSIGPGTPDTQYF.

This clone was detected once. J is TRBJ1-6 and V is TRBV19; 7 bases map to TRBD1. The ends lost 3 bases at V and 10 bases at J; junction bases unmatched: 3. The CDR3 has 13 amino acids. Per germline, CDR1 LNHDA and CDR2 SQIVND (reference sequence). CDR3 loop: CASSIDRESPLHF. CDR3 in DNA: TGTGCCAGTAGTATCGACAGGGAGTCACCCCTCCACTTT.

This clone showed up just a few times. The chain has TRBV2 and TRBJ2-6; D is ambiguous. The V end lost 6 bases, the J end lost 0 bases, and 15 bases lay between the germline ends. Germline V CDR1 and CDR2: SNHLY, FYNNEI. This CDR3 contains 17 residues. The CDR3 coding sequence is TGTGCCAGCAGGGCCACGGTGTCTAGCTCTGGGGCCAACGTCCTGACTTTC. Translated: CASRATVSSSGANVLTF. The entire variable domain, with the rest obtained from reference TRBV2 and TRBJ2-6, is as follows: EPEVTQTPSHQVTQMGQEVILRCVPISNHLYFYWYRQILGQKVEFLVSFYNNEISEKSEIFDDQFSVERPDGSNFTLKIRSTKLEDSAMYFCASRATVSSSGANVLTFGAGSRLTVL.

V and J are TRBV14 and TRBJ1-1, with 9 bases fitting TRBD1. The junction had 4 bases not matched to a gene; V was cut back by 0 bases and J by 5 bases. The germline V gene has CDR1 SGHDN and CDR2 FVKESK. CDR3 size: 15 residues. The CDR3 spells CASSQEGTGYTEAFF. CDR3 DNA sequence: TGTGCCAGCAGCCAAGAGGGGACAGGGTATACTGAAGCTTTCTTT.